Shown below are 21 T cell receptor beta chains from a single sample sequenced in a study of shared clonotypes between healthy human individuals. The protocol was immunoSEQ multiplex PCR, while the TCRdb copy is restricted to in-frame clones and leaves out a portion. This table has 2 million to 2.5 million clones, more than 85% appearing once. Specimen: naive CD4+ T cells from PBMCs. The subset is: CD45RA+ positively selected. The receptors stem from a man aged 18 to 30 in good health. Some clones in this sample may be carry-over from other donors' samples.

As for this clone: Other DNA sequences within the sample encode an identical CDR3. The chain combines TRBV5-1 with TRBJ1-1; D remains unclear. CDR1 is SGHRS and CDR2 is YFSETQ in the germline V gene. Trimming removed 5 bases from V and 1 base from J, with 9 bases in between. The CDR3 has 13 amino acids. This CDR3 is CASRPQENTEAFF. As DNA, the CDR3 is TGCGCCAGCAGGCCTCAGGAGAACACTGAAGCTTTCTTT.

The rearrangement links TRBV5-6 to TRBJ1-2, with a possible D match to TRBD1 (6 bases). V lost 5 bases, J lost 7 bases, and 18 bases lay in between. CDR1 is SGHDT, CDR2 YYEEEE, per germline. The length of the CDR3 is 14 residues. CDR3 bases: TGTGCCAGCAGGGTGGGGGGCGCAAAGGGTGGCTACACCTTC. Amino acid sequence: CASRVGGAKGGYTF. The full variable domain, completed using reference TRBV5-6 and TRBJ1-2, is DAGVTQSPTHLIKTRGQQVTLRCSPKSGHDTVSWYQQALGQGPQFIFQYYEEEERQRGNFPDRFSGHQFPNYSSELNVNALLLGDSALYLCASRVGGAKGGYTFGSGTRLTVV.

The genes are TRBV2 and TRBJ2-2; no firm D call. CDR3 length: 13 amino acids. Germline-derived CDR1 and CDR2 are SNHLY and FYNNEI. Trimming removed 6 bases from V and 3 bases from J, with 8 bases in between. CDR3 loop: CASRKTDTGELFF. The CDR3 DNA follows: TGTGCCAGCAGAAAAACAGACACCGGGGAGCTGTTTTTT.

The chain joins TRBV27 to TRBJ2-1; D might be TRBD1 or TRBD2, each matching 5 bases. The CDR3 is made up of 16 amino acids. Germline V CDR1 and CDR2: MNHEY, SMNVEV (reference sequence). Trimming removed 3 bases at V and 1 base at J, with 13 bases between. CDR3 DNA sequence: TGTGCCAGCAGTTTGGGCAGGGAGAAGTCCTACAATGAGCAGTTCTTC. Translating it yields CASSLGREKSYNEQFF.

On this clone: Distinct nucleotide sequences in the sample also encode this CDR3. J is TRBJ2-1 and V is TRBV9, with 9 bases aligning to TRBD2. Germline V gives CDR1 SGDLS, CDR2 YYNGEE. V shed 2 bases, J shed 6 bases, and the junction held 0 bases outside the gene matches. The CDR3 contains 13 residues. The CDR3 here is CASSVTSGNEQFF. For the CDR3, the DNA is TGTGCCAGCAGCGTGACTAGCGGCAATGAGCAGTTCTTC.

This rearrangement joins TRBV5-1 to TRBJ2-5; D is unclear. Trimming left V 1 base short and J 1 base short, with 17 bases between. The germline V gene has CDR1 SGHRS and CDR2 YFSETQ. The CDR3 has 17 residues. CDR3: CASSLWNLRRSQETQYF. For the CDR3, the DNA is TGCGCCAGCAGCTTGTGGAACTTGAGGCGGTCCCAAGAGACCCAGTACTTC.

The J gene is TRBJ2-5, the V gene TRBV4-3; perhaps D is TRBD1 or TRBD2 (5 bases each). Trimming pared 3 bases from V and 2 bases from J, leaving 13 bases between. Germline-derived CDR1 and CDR2 are LGHNA and YSLEER. This CDR3 spans 15 amino acids. CDR3 nucleotide sequence: TGCGCCAGCAGCCAGGCCGGGACGTTGCAAGAGACCCAGTACTTC. This gives the protein CASSQAGTLQETQYF.

The gene calls are TRBV7-3 and TRBJ2-4, with 12 positions matching TRBD2. The V segment lost 5 bases and the J segment 5 bases; nucleotides outside the gene matches: 4. CDR3 length: 15 amino acids. Germline V gene lookup returns CDR1 SGHTA and CDR2 FQGTGA. The CDR3 region has the DNA TGTGCCAGCAGCCCCCGACTAGCGGGGGAAAACATTCAGTACTTC. It is translated as CASSPRLAGENIQYF.

The rearrangement links TRBV7-2 to TRBJ1-1, with a weak D call TRBD1 (5 bases). V lost 5 bases to trimming and J lost 1 base, with 17 bases between them. This CDR3 spans 16 amino acids. Looked up from germline, CDR1 is SGHTA and CDR2 is FQGNSA. The CDR3 region is CASSPREGRGNTEAFF. The CDR3 DNA is TGTGCCAGCAGCCCCAGGGAGGGTAGAGGGAACACTGAAGCTTTCTTT.

The chain joins TRBV19 to TRBJ2-7; possibly TRBD2 for D (5 bases). This CDR3 has 17 residues. The ends were cut back, 3 bases at V and 4 bases at J, with 22 bases in the middle. Germline-derived CDR1 and CDR2 are LNHDA and SQIVND (reference sequence). DNA of the CDR3: TGTGCCAGTAGTATGGGAGCGCAGACCACTAGGAGATACGAGCAGTACTTC. Translating gives CASSMGAQTTRRYEQYF.

The V call is TRBV27, the J call TRBJ1-5; 11 positions agree with TRBD1. V gave up 6 bases and J gave up 5 bases; unmatched junction bases: 6. Germline assignment: CDR1 MNHEY and CDR2 SMNVEV (reference sequence). The CDR3 has 15 residues. CDR3 DNA: TGTGCCAGCAGATATGGGACAGGGGGAGATCAGCCCCAGCATTTT. Its translation: CASRYGTGGDQPQHF.

Note on this clone: This CDR3 is also generated by other DNA sequences in the sample. The chain couples TRBV5-1 to TRBJ2-2, with 7 bases lining up with TRBD1. The CDR3 loop spans 15 amino acids. The V and J ends lost 4 bases and 1 base, in that order; junction bases with no gene match: 4. Germline-derived CDR1 and CDR2 are SGHRS and YFSETQ. CDR3 nucleotide sequence: TGCGCCAGCAGCATCCGACAGGGGAACACCGGGGAGCTGTTTTTT. Amino acids: CASSIRQGNTGELFF.

The chain is built from TRBV6-5 and TRBJ1-5, with a tentative D call TRBD1 (5 bases). V was clipped by 5 bases and J by 6 bases, with 11 bases between them. Germline V gene lookup returns CDR1 MNHEY and CDR2 SVGAGI. CDR3 size: 13 residues. DNA for the CDR3: TGTGCCAGCAGTCAACAGAGGGGTCAGCCCCAGCATTTT. Protein: CASSQQRGQPQHF.

The chain is built from TRBV11-3 and TRBJ2-5; D unclear. V lost 3 bases and J lost 5, with 4 bases in between. Germline V gives CDR1 SGHNT, CDR2 YENEEA. The CDR3 has 11 amino acids. CDR3 protein: CASSFAETQYF. The CDR3 DNA follows: TGTGCCAGCAGCTTTGCCGAGACCCAGTACTTC.

This chain links TRBV29-1 with TRBJ2-2; D is ambiguous. Germline assignment: CDR1 SQVTM and CDR2 ANQGSEA. The germline V and J ends were trimmed by 5 bases and 1 base, with 5 bases remaining between them. The CDR3 consists of 12 residues. The CDR3 reads CSVFRNTGELFF. The CDR3 nucleotides read TGCAGCGTTTTCAGGAACACCGGGGAGCTGTTTTTT.

To note about this clone: The identical CDR3 is also encoded by other nucleotide sequences in the sample. This chain uses TRBV7-2 with TRBJ2-5, with D unresolved. Germline-derived CDR1 and CDR2 are SGHTA and FQGNSA. This CDR3 is built from 11 residues. V was clipped by 6 bases and J by 2 bases, with 4 bases between them. In DNA form, the CDR3 reads TGTGCCAGCAGTCTTCAAGAGACCCAGTACTTC. Encoded protein: CASSLQETQYF.

This clone was detected once. The J gene is TRBJ2-1, the V gene TRBV2, with 15 positions matching TRBD2. Germline CDR1 and CDR2: SNHLY and FYNNEI. The CDR3 has 19 amino acids. V lost 3 bases to trimming and J lost 1 base; unmatched junction nucleotides: 7. CDR3 coding DNA: TGTGCCAGCAGTGACGCCGGGACTAGCGGGAGGACGTCCTACAATGAGCAGTTCTTC. Translating it yields CASSDAGTSGRTSYNEQFF.

A few counts support this clone. The V call is TRBV6-4, the J call TRBJ2-1, with TRBD2 identical over 7 bases. The V and J ends lost 5 bases and 7 bases, in that order; junction bases with no gene match: 11. The V gene's germline CDR1 is MRHNA and CDR2 SNTAGT. The CDR3 has 15 residues. CDR3 bases: TGTGCCAGCAGTAGCGGGATTTCGTATGGGAATGAGCAGTTCTTC. Its translation: CASSSGISYGNEQFF.

The V call is TRBV25-1, the J call TRBJ2-5; tentative D call: TRBD2 (5 bases). This CDR3 contains 14 residues. Germline CDR1 MGHDK, CDR2 SYGVNS. V lost 0 bases and J 4 bases, leaving 9 bases between the germline ends. The CDR3 is CASSEYGDTETQYF. Here the CDR3 DNA reads TGTGCCAGCAGTGAATACGGGGATACAGAGACCCAGTACTTC.

The V gene is TRBV6-1, the J gene TRBJ2-1; D is perhaps TRBD1 (6 bases). Germline assignment: CDR1 MNHNS and CDR2 SASEGT. This CDR3 region has 15 residues. V was pared by 2 bases and J by 3 bases, with 11 bases between. CDR3 sequence reads: CASSEFAGVYNEQFF. CDR3 DNA: TGTGCCAGCAGTGAATTTGCAGGGGTCTACAATGAGCAGTTCTTC.

The J gene is TRBJ2-3, the V gene TRBV7-2, with TRBD2 matching 8 bases. CDR1 is SGHTA and CDR2 is FQGNSA in the germline V gene. V gave up 5 bases and J gave up 6 bases; unmatched junction bases: 7. This CDR3 has 14 amino acids. CDR3: CASSEGASGDTQYF. CDR3 DNA: TGTGCCAGCAGCGAGGGAGCTAGCGGGGATACGCAGTATTTT. The full variable domain, with the rest looked up from reference TRBV7-2 and TRBJ2-3, is GAGVSQSPSNKVTEKGKDVELRCDPISGHTALYWYRQSLGQGLEFLIYFQGNSAPDKSGLPSDRFSAERTGGSVSTLTIQRTQQEDSAVYLCASSEGASGDTQYFGPGTRLTVL.